Listed below are T cell receptor beta chains from one sample, sequenced in a study of a mutant IDH1 vaccine in newly diagnosed glioma. Their target antigens are unknown. TCRdb's copy holds only in-frame clones and misses some; the assay was immunoSEQ multiplex PCR. Counted here are tens of thousands of clones, roughly three quarters occurring once; the ten biggest clones make up 7.5% to 10%. Here the sequenced sample was PBMCs, taken from a glioma patient whose treatment included an IDH1 peptide vaccine. The source is a woman aged 40 to 50 with glioma. Some clones in this sample may be carry-over from other donors' samples. Both conserved end residues are part of each CDR3. The order of the fields is CDR3 DNA, CDR3 protein, clone size, D gene, V gene, J gene. The D gene is left open where the match is weak. The size field is filled for only some rows; it gives once, few, many or a size class.

cdr3_nt: TGTGCCTGGACGGGACAGGGACCCGAAAAACTGTTTTTT
cdr3_aa: CAWTGQGPEKLFF
clone_size: few
d_call: TRBD1
v_call: TRBV30
j_call: TRBJ1-4

cdr3_nt: TGTGCCAGCAGTGTGGGGGCTACAACTCAAACCTTC
cdr3_aa: CASSVGATTQTF
clone_size: NA
d_call: NA
v_call: TRBV25-1
j_call: TRBJ1-2

cdr3_nt: TGCAGTGCTAGTATGGACTACGAGCAGTACTTC
cdr3_aa: CSASMDYEQYF
clone_size: NA
d_call: NA
v_call: TRBV20-1
j_call: TRBJ2-7

cdr3_nt: TGTGCAACTCTTGGGGGGGTGAGTGAAGCTTTCTTT
cdr3_aa: CATLGGVSEAFF
clone_size: NA
d_call: NA
v_call: TRBV30
j_call: TRBJ1-1

cdr3_nt: TGCGCCAGCAGCCAAGATATCCCCTTAGCTGACACGAACACCGGGGAGCTGTTTTTT
cdr3_aa: CASSQDIPLADTNTGELFF
clone_size: NA
d_call: NA
v_call: TRBV4-3
j_call: TRBJ2-2

cdr3_nt: TGTGCCAGCAGCATCTCTAGGGAGATACAAGCTTTCTTT
cdr3_aa: CASSISREIQAFF
clone_size: few
d_call: NA
v_call: TRBV7-2
j_call: TRBJ1-1

cdr3_nt: TGTGCCTGGAGTGTAGGGACAGGGGTTTACAATGAGCAGTTCTTC
cdr3_aa: CAWSVGTGVYNEQFF
clone_size: NA
d_call: TRBD1
v_call: TRBV30
j_call: TRBJ2-1

cdr3_nt: TGTGCCAGCAGCTTCTCAGGGATGGGATCACCCCTCCACTTT
cdr3_aa: CASSFSGMGSPLHF
clone_size: few
d_call: NA
v_call: TRBV5-4
j_call: TRBJ1-6

cdr3_nt: TGTGCCAGCAGTTTTAGCGGGGGGGAGACCCAGTACTTC
cdr3_aa: CASSFSGGETQYF
clone_size: NA
d_call: TRBD2
v_call: TRBV6-6
j_call: TRBJ2-5

cdr3_nt: TGTGCCAGCAGCGTGTGGCAGGGAGGGGACAATGAGCAGTTCTTC
cdr3_aa: CASSVWQGGDNEQFF
clone_size: once
d_call: TRBD2
v_call: TRBV9
j_call: TRBJ2-1

cdr3_nt: TGCGCCAGCAGCCAAGATCGCGGGGCCACAGATACGCAGTATTTT
cdr3_aa: CASSQDRGATDTQYF
clone_size: NA
d_call: NA
v_call: TRBV4-1
j_call: TRBJ2-3

cdr3_nt: TGTGCCAGCAGCGGCGGGCTCCAAGAGACCCAGTACTTC
cdr3_aa: CASSGGLQETQYF
clone_size: NA
d_call: NA
v_call: TRBV6-6
j_call: TRBJ2-5

cdr3_nt: TGCGCCAGCAGCCTGGGACAGGTCGGGTCAAGTGAAAAACTGTTTTTT
cdr3_aa: CASSLGQVGSSEKLFF
clone_size: NA
d_call: TRBD1
v_call: TRBV5-1
j_call: TRBJ1-4